These 26 T cell receptor beta chains were all obtained from the same sample, sequenced in a study of blood T cells in healthy people across ages. A second PCR, run for about 7 to 11 cycles, used a sample-barcoded 5' primer plus a J-beta primer mix. TCRdb reprocessed the 5' RACE reads via MiXCR and lists one record per CDR3 protein. The table includes 730,000 or so distinct CDR3 sequences, approximately 43% detected once. Source material: blood. The source of these receptors is a woman aged 60 to 75 in good health.

This clonotype has just a few counts. The chain combines TRBV5-6 with TRBJ1-2, with D unresolved. The CDR3 covers 13 residues. CDR1 and CDR2 (germline): SGHDT, YYEEEE. In nucleotides, the CDR3 is TGTATCCAGCCTAGTGGGGTGATCGATGGCTACACCTTC. The encoded protein is CIQPSGVIDGYTF.

This chain connects TRBV20-1 to TRBJ2-1; 9 positions agree with TRBD2. Germline-derived CDR1 and CDR2 are DFQATT and SNEGSKA (reference sequence). The CDR3 covers 15 residues. V trimming: 5 bases; J trimming: 2 bases; junction bases outside the gene matches: 7. In nucleotides, the CDR3 is TGCAGTGCTCGCTCTGTAGCGGGGGCCTACAATGAGCAGTTCTTC. This sequence encodes CSARSVAGAYNEQFF.

This clonotype was detected ten times or more. The rearrangement uses TRBV28 and TRBJ2-1; 7 bases are shared with TRBD2. The ends lost 3 bases at V and 5 bases at J; junction bases unmatched: 10. CDR1 and CDR2 from the germline V gene are MDHEN and SYDVKM. The CDR3 extends over 16 amino acids. The CDR3 spells CASSFSTREFHNEQFF. CDR3 DNA: TGTGCCAGCAGTTTTTCCACGCGGGAGTTCCACAATGAGCAGTTCTTC.

This clonotype was detected many times. This chain joins TRBV10-3 and TRBJ1-6; D remains ambiguous. The CDR3 has 12 amino acids. Germline CDR1 is ENHRY and CDR2 is SYGVKD. The germline V and J ends were trimmed by 1 base and 10 bases, with 5 bases remaining between them. Here the CDR3 reads CAISEFGSPLHF. DNA for the CDR3: TGTGCCATCAGTGAGTTTGGATCACCCCTCCACTTT.

J is TRBJ2-7 and V is TRBV18; TRBD1 matches 7 bases. V dropped 0 bases and J dropped 2; count of bases not matched to a gene: 4. CDR3 length: 15 amino acids. Germline values: CDR1 KGHSH, CDR2 LQKENI. CDR3 sequence reads: CASSPPGGRTYEQYF. Here the CDR3 DNA reads TGTGCCAGCTCACCACCAGGGGGCCGGACCTACGAGCAGTACTTC.

This sequence joins TRBV28 and TRBJ2-7; 9 bases are shared with TRBD2. V lost 3 bases, J lost 6 bases, and 6 bases stayed unmatched. This CDR3 contains 14 residues. CDR1 and CDR2 from the germline V gene are MDHEN and SYDVKM. Here the CDR3 reads CASSLPSGAPEQYF. The CDR3 nucleotides read TGTGCCAGCAGTTTGCCTAGCGGGGCCCCCGAGCAGTACTTC. The full variable domain, rest sourced from reference TRBV28 and TRBJ2-7, is DVKVTQSSRYLVKRTGEKVFLECVQDMDHENMFWYRQDPGLGLRLIYFSYDVKMKEKGDIPEGYSVSREKKERFSLILESASTNQTSMYLCASSLPSGAPEQYFGPGTRLTVT.

The chain joins TRBV7-9 to TRBJ1-1; a weak D match, TRBD1 (5 bases). Germline CDR1 reads SEHNR; CDR2 reads FQNEAQ (reference sequence). CDR3 length: 12 amino acids. V was pared by 4 bases and J by 4 bases, with 7 bases between. The CDR3 spells CASSSGSTEAFF. CDR3 bases: TGTGCCAGCAGCTCAGGGAGCACTGAAGCTTTCTTT.

This clonotype has only a few counts. The V call is TRBV20-1, the J call TRBJ2-2; D gene unclear. Germline CDR1 is DFQATT and CDR2 is SNEGSKA (reference sequence). V dropped 3 bases and J dropped 6 bases, with 17 bases sitting between them. The CDR3 is 15 amino acids. CDR3 loop: CSASPLPNGAGELFF. The CDR3 DNA reads as TGCAGTGCTAGCCCCCTCCCCAATGGGGCCGGGGAGCTGTTTTTT.

This rearrangement joins TRBV18 to TRBJ1-2, with D hard to call. The CDR3 has 13 amino acids. V lost 2 bases, J lost 13 bases, and 17 bases lay in between. CDR1 and CDR2 from the germline V gene are KGHSH and LQKENI. In nucleotides, the CDR3 is TGTGCCAGCTCACCAAGGGAAGGATTCGACTGCACCTTC. Translated, it gives CASSPREGFDCTF.

The chain couples TRBV12-3 or TRBV12-4 to TRBJ2-4; 8 bases fit TRBD2. Unmatched junction bases numbered 8, after V lost 8 bases and J lost 8 bases. The CDR3 loop spans 13 amino acids. In DNA form, the CDR3 reads TGTGCCAGCTCGGGAGGGATAGGAGACATTCAGTACTTC. This codes for CASSGGIGDIQYF.

This chain connects TRBV29-1 to TRBJ2-2, with TRBD2 identical over 7 bases. V shed 8 bases, J shed 5 bases, and the junction held 11 bases outside the gene matches. Germline V CDR1 and CDR2: SQVTM, ANQGSEA. CDR3 size: 14 residues. CDR3 in DNA: TGCAGCTCATCCGGGACTACGGATACCGGGGAGCTGTTTTTT. This codes for CSSSGTTDTGELFF.

In DNA form, the CDR3 reads TGTGCCAGCAGCGTAGGCGGGGCTTACAATGAGCAGTACTTC. It specifies CASSVGGAYNEQYF. The V gene is TRBV9, the J gene TRBJ2-7, with a tentative D call TRBD2 (6 bases). This CDR3 is built from 14 residues. Germline V gives CDR1 SGDLS, CDR2 YYNGEE. V shed 0 bases and J shed 7 bases, with 14 bases lying between them.

This chain connects TRBV3-1 to TRBJ2-7; maybe TRBD1 (6 bases). V was clipped by 5 bases and J by 7 bases, with 21 bases between them. The CDR3 is 15 amino acids. Looked up from germline, CDR1 is LGHDT and CDR2 is YNNKEL (reference sequence). The CDR3 DNA reads TGTGCCAGCAGCAAAAAACCCGAGGGGGACAATGAGCAGTACTTC. Amino acid sequence: CASSKKPEGDNEQYF.

This chain links TRBV5-1 with TRBJ2-3; D is perhaps TRBD1 or TRBD2 (5 bases each). V gave up 4 bases and J gave up 2 bases, with 17 bases separating them. The germline gives CDR1 SGHRS, CDR2 YFSETQ. CDR3 length: 16 residues. Written as DNA, the CDR3 is TGCGCCAGCAGCCACCTCCGGGACCTCCACACAGATACGCAGTATTTT. It is translated as CASSHLRDLHTDTQYF.

The chain is built from TRBV28 and TRBJ2-7; tentatively, D is TRBD1 (6 bases). The J call may not be correct, given that the DNA end is closer to TRBJ2-5. The CDR3 contains 14 residues. Per germline, CDR1 MDHEN and CDR2 SYDVKM. CDR3 amino acids: CASSLTGTKETQYF. The CDR3 bases are TGTGCCAGCAGCTTAACAGGGACCAAAGAGACCCAGTACTTC.

V usage is TRBV20-1 and J usage is TRBJ2-7; the D call may be TRBD1 or TRBD2 (5 bases each). Per the germline V gene, CDR1 is DFQATT and CDR2 is SNEGSKA (reference sequence). This CDR3 has 13 residues. Trimming left V 4 bases short and J 4 bases short, with 14 bases between. CDR3 sequence reads: CSANINWGYEQYF. In nucleotides, the CDR3 is TGCAGTGCTAATATAAACTGGGGGTACGAGCAGTACTTC.

As concerns this clonotype: A much larger clone differs from this one at a single base, so this may be a read error. CDR3 residues: CASGQGLARDTQYF. In nucleotides, the CDR3 is TGCGCCAGCGGCCAAGGACTAGCTAGGGATACGCAGTATTTT. The V gene is TRBV4-3, the J gene TRBJ2-3; the match to TRBD2 covers 8 bases. The CDR3 length is 14 residues. Germline values: CDR1 LGHNA, CDR2 YSLEER.

At least ten counts were recorded for this clonotype. The rearrangement joins TRBV4-3 to TRBJ2-6, with unresolved D. The CDR3 covers 16 residues. Per germline, CDR1 LGHNA and CDR2 YSLEER. With 0 bases removed from V and 0 bases from J, the gap between germline ends came to 6 bases. The CDR3, as DNA: TGCGCCAGCAGCCAAGACTACCACTCTGGGGCCAACGTCCTGACTTTC. Amino acid sequence: CASSQDYHSGANVLTF.

This clonotype came up a few times. The rearrangement joins TRBV5-6 to TRBJ2-1; D gene ambiguous. Per the germline V gene, CDR1 is SGHDT and CDR2 is YYEEEE. Between the trimmed V and J ends, which lost 6 bases and 0 bases, there was a span of 7 bases. This CDR3 is 13 amino acids long. In DNA form, the CDR3 reads TGTGCCAGCATTCTGTACTCCTACAATGAGCAGTTCTTC. This encodes CASILYSYNEQFF.

The chain joins TRBV6-1 to TRBJ2-7, with D unresolved. Germline assignment: CDR1 MNHNS and CDR2 SASEGT. Trimming took 10 bases from V and 7 from J, leaving 17 bases between them. The CDR3 sequence is 12 residues long. The CDR3 protein is CATGRTVREQYF. The CDR3 DNA is TGTGCCACAGGACGGACCGTTAGAGAGCAGTACTTC.

The chain recombines TRBV20-1 with TRBJ2-1; 10 nucleotides match TRBD1. Germline CDR1 is DFQATT and CDR2 is SNEGSKA (reference sequence). After removal of 3 bases from V and 8 bases from J, the junction contained 10 bases not matched to a gene. This CDR3 is 15 amino acids long. The CDR3 region is CSASPGTGDSYEQFF. CDR3 coding DNA: TGCAGTGCTAGTCCAGGGACAGGGGATTCATATGAGCAGTTCTTC.

The chain links TRBV4-2 to TRBJ2-2, with TRBD2 as a possible D gene (7 bases). V was pared by 6 bases and J by 7 bases, with 18 bases between. CDR3 length: 15 amino acids. Germline V gene lookup returns CDR1 LGHNA and CDR2 YNFKEQ. As DNA, the CDR3 is TGTGCCAGCAGTTCCGTCCGGGGGGCGATCGGGGAGCTGTTTTTT. This encodes CASSSVRGAIGELFF.

The chain carries TRBV7-2 and TRBJ1-6; TRBD1 aligns across 10 bases. Germline trimming cut 5 bases from V and 17 bases from J; bases unmatched to any gene: 12. CDR1 is SGHTA and CDR2 is FQGNSA in the germline V gene. The CDR3 extends over 14 amino acids. The CDR3 DNA reads TGTGCCAGCAGCCCTGGGGACAGGGGCTGGGCGGTCCACTTT. It specifies CASSPGDRGWAVHF.

The chain links TRBV20-1 to TRBJ1-5; TRBD1 matches at 7 bases. V was clipped by 3 bases and J by 3 bases; unmatched bases: 5. The CDR3 has 14 amino acids. Germline V gene data show CDR1 as DFQATT and CDR2 as SNEGSKA (reference sequence). CDR3 in amino acids: CSARTGSTNQPQHF. The CDR3, as DNA: TGCAGTGCTAGGACAGGGAGTACCAATCAGCCCCAGCATTTT.

The rearrangement uses TRBV7-2 and TRBJ2-1, with TRBD2 matching over 8 bases. The germline CDR1 and CDR2 sequences are SGHTA and FQGNSA. Losses at the gene ends were 1 base for V and 4 bases for J; bases not matched to a gene: 6. The CDR3 loop spans 16 amino acids. CDR3 amino acids: CASSLEGSGEYNEQFF. DNA of the CDR3: TGTGCCAGCAGCTTAGAGGGTAGCGGGGAGTACAATGAGCAGTTCTTC.

V and J are TRBV6-5 and TRBJ2-7; D possibly uses TRBD1 or TRBD2 (6 bases each). The CDR3 is made up of 14 amino acids. Germline V CDR1 and CDR2: MNHEY, SVGAGI. The V end lost 2 bases, the J end lost 3 bases, and 11 bases lay between the germline ends. DNA of the CDR3: TGTGCCAGCAGTTACAGGCGGGACATCTACGAGCAGTACTTC. This translates into CASSYRRDIYEQYF.